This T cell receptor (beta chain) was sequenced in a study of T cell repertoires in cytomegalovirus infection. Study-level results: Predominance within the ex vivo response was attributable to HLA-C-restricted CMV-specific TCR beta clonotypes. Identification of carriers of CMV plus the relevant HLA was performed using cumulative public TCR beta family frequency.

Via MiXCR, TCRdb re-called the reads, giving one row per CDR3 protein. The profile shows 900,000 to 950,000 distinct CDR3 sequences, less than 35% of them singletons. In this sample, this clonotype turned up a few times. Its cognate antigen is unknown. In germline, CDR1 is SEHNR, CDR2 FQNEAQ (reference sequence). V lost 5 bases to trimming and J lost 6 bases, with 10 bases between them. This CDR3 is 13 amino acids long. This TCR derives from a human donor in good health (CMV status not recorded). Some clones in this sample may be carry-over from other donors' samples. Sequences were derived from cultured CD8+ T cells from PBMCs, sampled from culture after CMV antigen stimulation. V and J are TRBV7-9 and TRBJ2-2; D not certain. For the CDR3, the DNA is TGTGCCAGCAGCCCCCCGTGGGCCGGGGAGCTGTTTTTT. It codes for CASSPPWAGELFF.